This is a list of T cell receptor beta chains from one sample in a study of blood T cell repertoires in COVID-19. The repertoire was sequenced with immunoSEQ multiplex PCR; TCRdb's copy has only in-frame clones and lacks some. The sample holds 95,000 to 110,000 clones, 84% seen once. Sequences were obtained from peripheral blood. The receptors stem from a human donor in a cohort sampled during active COVID-19. Both conserved end residues are trimmed from each CDR3.

V	J	CDR3
TRBV15	TRBJ2-3	ATSREASGGQTDTQY
TRBV12-3/TRBV12-4	TRBJ1-1	ASSFSSEAF
TRBV1	TRBJ2-7	TSSQEPTRARAEQY
TRBV10-3	TRBJ2-6	AISGSSGRFSKANVLT
TRBV18	TRBJ2-7	ASSPGTSGYEQY
TRBV16	TRBJ2-2	ASSQSGLAQGLNTGELF
TRBV10-3	TRBJ1-2	AISESRDRRQGDGYT
TRBV5-1	TRBJ2-1	ASSPPGDGYNEQF
TRBV10-3	TRBJ1-1	AIMRDRNTEAF
TRBV2	TRBJ1-5	ASSADTSNQPQH
TRBV3-1/TRBV3-2	TRBJ1-2	ASSHPQGGYGYT
TRBV6-4	TRBJ2-1	ASSELAGDYNEQF
TRBV11-2	TRBJ2-1	ASSLSGSYNEQF
TRBV7-3	TRBJ2-5	ASSSGETGIETQY
TRBV29-1	TRBJ1-1	SDRRGTEAF
TRBV6-5	TRBJ2-1	AIMGQSSYNEQF
TRBV7-6	TRBJ1-1	ASSLAGAEAF
TRBV3-1/TRBV3-2	TRBJ2-3	ASSQARPDTQY
TRBV5-1	TRBJ1-1	ASSLQGAGMDTEAF
TRBV3-1/TRBV3-2	TRBJ2-5	ASSPRRASGGGTQY
TRBV3-1/TRBV3-2	TRBJ2-1	ASSQERSSGGRDEQF
TRBV28	TRBJ2-1	ASRRPLINEQF
TRBV30	TRBJ2-3	AWSGLAGGNTDTQY
TRBV7-9	TRBJ2-2	ASSLALGTGQNTGELF
TRBV20-1	TRBJ2-1	SATSGHEQF
TRBV5-1	TRBJ2-5	ASSPGQGAQVPSETQY
TRBV15	TRBJ2-1	ATSRGTRDEQF
TRBV4-1	TRBJ2-1	ASSQDGLAGVNPGDNEQF
TRBV27	TRBJ1-5	ASSLSGGGQPQH
TRBV11-2	TRBJ2-7	ASSSAGGTGEQY
TRBV30	TRBJ1-2	AWSVTVKGYT
TRBV7-2	TRBJ2-5	ASSLGVGAETQY
TRBV3-1/TRBV3-2	TRBJ1-5	ASSPGTDNQPQH
TRBV3-1/TRBV3-2	TRBJ2-2	ASSRAGTNTGELF
TRBV7-2	TRBJ1-2	ASSLIRFGYT
TRBV30	TRBJ1-1	AWRRQENTEAF
TRBV3-1/TRBV3-2	TRBJ2-1	ASSHPDEQF
TRBV7-9	TRBJ1-2	ASSRWGLEENGYT
TRBV5-1	TRBJ2-2	ASSPGRGTGELF
TRBV6-6	TRBJ1-6	ASSPRSLSSYNSPLH
TRBV7-9	TRBJ1-6	ASSYLQADSPLH
TRBV20-1	TRBJ1-1	SASSHTEAF
TRBV28	TRBJ1-1	ASCWGHMNTEAF
TRBV7-3	TRBJ2-1	ASSFDRGRYNEQF
TRBV3-1/TRBV3-2	TRBJ1-2	ASSQDFPWRGGYT
TRBV9	TRBJ2-3	ASGAGGTDTQY
TRBV7-3	TRBJ1-2	ASSLLGQGYGYT
TRBV5-8	TRBJ1-1	ASRNKGALTPGAF
TRBV2	TRBJ1-2	ASSEVGGLAGYT
TRBV21-1	TRBJ2-5	AGGETQY
TRBV9	TRBJ1-2	ASSVAAGVNYGYT
TRBV11-2	TRBJ2-5	ASSSDRGRGETQY
TRBV7-2	TRBJ1-2	ASSPGTGGTYT
TRBV5-8	TRBJ1-2	ASSLASVQGGYGYT
TRBV6-5	TRBJ1-6	ASTGGSYNSPLH
TRBV19	TRBJ1-1	ASSTRTGNTEAF
TRBV4-1	TRBJ2-4	ASSPGLAGGPAKNIQY
TRBV5-4	TRBJ1-1	ASRRDRGQNTEAF
TRBV6-6	TRBJ2-1	ASSPGRGLGDEQF